The 2 T cell receptor beta chains below all came from one sample that was sequenced in a study of preoperative IRX-2 immunotherapy in early breast cancer. The table came from immunoSEQ multiplex PCR; TCRdb's copy has only in-frame clones and leaves some out. The sample consists of about 26,000 clones, roughly 75% of them appearing once. Documented treatment: preoperative locoregional IRX-2 cytokine immunotherapy. Source: lymph node tissue, taken after IRX-2 immunotherapy. These receptors were taken from a human donor with breast cancer.

The chain joins TRBV11-3 to TRBJ2-1; 7 bases line up with TRBD2. V lost 3 bases to trimming and J lost 7 bases; unmatched junction nucleotides: 6. Germline CDR1 reads SGHNT; CDR2 reads YENEEA. The CDR3 has 14 amino acids. The CDR3 nucleotides are TGTGCCAGCAGCTTTGGGCGGGAGTGGAATGAGCAGTTCTTC. This codes for CASSFGREWNEQFF. The whole variable domain, filled in from reference TRBV11-3 and TRBJ2-1, reads EAGVVQSPRYKIIEKKQPVAFWCNPISGHNTLYWYLQNLGQGPELLIRYENEEAVDDSQLPKDRFSAERLKGVDSTLKIQPAELGDSAVYLCASSFGREWNEQFFGPGTRLTVL.

The rearrangement joins TRBV22-1 to TRBJ2-7; no check of the table's D call, TRBD1, against the DNA was made. TRBV22-1 is tagged as a pseudogene. The CDR3 has 13 amino acids. In nucleotides, the CDR3 is TGTGCCAGCAGTACCCAAGGGGGCTACGAGCAGTACTTC. Amino acid sequence: CASSTQGGYEQYF.